This T cell receptor (beta chain) was sequenced in a study of shared clonotypes between healthy human individuals. Whole-study context: The plates for each donor numbered three CD4 naive, three CD4 memory, two CD8 naive and one CD8 memory. Study-wide results and limits: On the whole, naive subsets had larger estimated richness than memory subsets had.

Some clones are missing from TCRdb's copy, which holds only in-frame ones; the method was immunoSEQ multiplex PCR. The sample holds about 2 million clones; approximately 94% are singletons and the top ten take roughly 1.2%. In regard to this clone: What it binds is unknown. The identical CDR3 is also encoded by other nucleotide sequences in the sample.

Trimming pared 0 bases from V and 6 bases from J, leaving 6 bases between. The CDR3 sequence is 12 residues long. The germline gives CDR1 MNHEY, CDR2 SVGAGI. Naive-designated CD8 cells lacked CD45RO, were positively enriched for CCR7, and omitted terminally differentiated effector memory CD45RA+ cells. This TCR was recovered from a man aged 18 to 30 in good health. The chain is built from TRBV6-5 and TRBJ2-7; D remains ambiguous. Sequenced input: naive CD8+ T cells sorted from blood. CDR3 protein: CASSYSGLEQYF. CDR3 nucleotides: TGTGCCAGCAGTTACTCGGGTCTCGAGCAGTACTTC.